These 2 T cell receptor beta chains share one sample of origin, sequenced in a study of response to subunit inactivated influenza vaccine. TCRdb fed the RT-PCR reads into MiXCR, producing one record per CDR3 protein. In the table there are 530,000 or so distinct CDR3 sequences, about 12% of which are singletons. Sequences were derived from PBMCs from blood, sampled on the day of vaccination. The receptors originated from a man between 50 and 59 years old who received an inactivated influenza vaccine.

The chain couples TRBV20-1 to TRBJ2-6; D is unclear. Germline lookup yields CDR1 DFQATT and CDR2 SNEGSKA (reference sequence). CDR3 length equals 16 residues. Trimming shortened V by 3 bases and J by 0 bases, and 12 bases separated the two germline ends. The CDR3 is CSARRDALSGANVLTF. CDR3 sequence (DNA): TGCAGTGCTAGGAGAGACGCTCTCTCTGGGGCCAACGTCCTGACTTTC.

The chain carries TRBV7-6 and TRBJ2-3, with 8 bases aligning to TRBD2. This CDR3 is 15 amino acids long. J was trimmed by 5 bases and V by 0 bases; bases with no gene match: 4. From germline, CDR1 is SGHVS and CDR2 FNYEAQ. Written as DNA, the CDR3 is TGTGCCAGCAGCTTAGCGGAAGGGACTAGAGATACGCAGTATTTT. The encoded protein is CASSLAEGTRDTQYF. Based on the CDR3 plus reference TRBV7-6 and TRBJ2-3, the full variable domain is GAGVSQSPRYKVTKRGQDVALRCDPISGHVSLYWYRQALGQGPEFLTYFNYEAQQDKSGLPNDRFSAERPEGSISTLTIQRTEQRDSAMYRCASSLAEGTRDTQYFGPGTRLTVL.